The next 30 T cell receptor beta chains were all read from a single sample in a study of shared clonotypes between healthy human individuals. The data were produced by immunoSEQ multiplex PCR, yet TCRdb's version contains in-frame clones alone and is incomplete. Here the sample spans about 2,500,000 clones, roughly nine tenths being singletons. Sequenced material: naive CD4+ T cells sorted from blood. Sample subset: CD45RA+ positively selected. Every receptor here comes from a man aged 18 to 29 in good health.

Concerning this clone itself: The sample carries other DNA sequences with the same CDR3. The genes are TRBV30 and TRBJ1-4; D not certain. CDR1 and CDR2 (germline): GTSNPN, SVGIG (reference sequence). Trimming left V 0 bases short and J 4 bases short, with 6 bases between. The CDR3 consists of 13 residues. The CDR3 DNA follows: TGTGCCTGGAGTGTACGGGATAATGAAAAACTGTTTTTT. It codes for CAWSVRDNEKLFF.

The genes are TRBV30 and TRBJ2-1; D may correspond to TRBD1 or TRBD2 (6 bases each). The germline V and J ends were trimmed by 7 bases and 1 base, with 14 bases remaining between them. Germline CDR1 reads GTSNPN; CDR2 reads SVGIG (reference sequence). This CDR3 is built from 14 residues. CDR3 sequence (DNA): TGTGCCTTGGGAAGGGGGGTATCCTACAATGAGCAGTTCTTC. Translation: CALGRGVSYNEQFF.

The DNA for the CDR3 is TGCGCCAGCAGCCCTTCCCCAGGCAACACAGATACGCAGTATTTT. Translating it yields CASSPSPGNTDTQYF. The chain carries TRBV4-3 and TRBJ2-3; D is uncertain. V was trimmed by 4 bases and J by 2 bases, leaving 13 bases between them. Germline V gene lookup returns CDR1 LGHNA and CDR2 YSLEER. The CDR3 runs 15 residues.

Notes on this clone: This CDR3 is also generated by other DNA sequences in the sample. The chain carries TRBV5-1 and TRBJ1-1; D is possibly TRBD1 (5 bases). The CDR3 length is 14 residues. The ends were cut back, 2 bases at V and 1 base at J, with 9 bases in the middle. Germline values: CDR1 SGHRS, CDR2 YFSETQ. The CDR3 bases are TGCGCCAGCAGCTTACAGGACAAGAACACTGAAGCTTTCTTT. It encodes CASSLQDKNTEAFF.

The rearrangement joins TRBV15 to TRBJ1-1; tentatively, D is TRBD1 (6 bases). CDR3 length: 15 amino acids. The V gene lost 1 base and the J gene lost 3 bases, with 12 bases spanning the gap. Germline loops: CDR1 LNHNV, CDR2 YYDKDF (reference sequence). The CDR3 DNA reads TGTGCCACCAGCAGAGGGTACAGGGAGGACACTGAAGCTTTCTTT. Its protein is CATSRGYREDTEAFF.

The V gene is TRBV5-4, the J gene TRBJ2-5; D is unresolved. Deletions cut 4 bases from V and 1 base from J, with 14 bases between. Germline values: CDR1 SGHNT, CDR2 YYREEE (reference sequence). The CDR3 loop spans 15 amino acids. CDR3 residues: CASSPQIGSQETQYF. The CDR3 coding sequence is TGTGCCAGCAGCCCCCAAATAGGCTCCCAAGAGACCCAGTACTTC.

The count of this clone is one. The rearrangement links TRBV6-6 to TRBJ2-2; D is uncertain. The V gene's germline CDR1 is MNHNY and CDR2 SVGAGI (reference sequence). Trimming cost V 0 bases and J 4 bases, with 9 bases left between them. CDR3 length: 15 amino acids. The DNA for the CDR3 is TGTGCCAGCAGTTACTCAGGGCTATCCACCGGGGAGCTGTTTTTT. Its protein is CASSYSGLSTGELFF.

This chain links TRBV5-1 with TRBJ1-1; D remains ambiguous. The CDR3 loop spans 15 amino acids. Trimming took 0 bases from V and 0 from J, leaving 9 bases between them. Germline CDR1 reads SGHRS; CDR2 reads YFSETQ. The CDR3 loop reads CASSLVPVMNTEAFF. In DNA form, the CDR3 reads TGCGCCAGCAGCTTGGTTCCAGTAATGAACACTGAAGCTTTCTTT. Looking up the rest from reference TRBV5-1 and TRBJ1-1 gives the full variable domain: KAGVTQTPRYLIKTRGQQVTLSCSPISGHRSVSWYQQTPGQGLQFLFEYFSETQRNKGNFPGRFSGRQFSNSRSEMNVSTLELGDSALYLCASSLVPVMNTEAFFGQGTRLTVV.

Remarks on this clone: At the DNA level, this CDR3 is encoded by other sequences in the same sample as well. The chain uses TRBV29-1 and TRBJ1-3; the D gene is possibly TRBD1 (6 bases). This CDR3 is built from 12 residues. Germline-derived CDR1 and CDR2 are SQVTM and ANQGSEA. Trimming took off 7 bases at V and 0 bases at J, with 7 bases between the two ends. CDR3 sequence: CSAQGSGNTIYF. The CDR3 DNA sequence: TGCAGCGCACAGGGCTCTGGAAACACCATATATTTT.

In its sample, this clone was seen a few times. The same CDR3 arises from other DNA sequences in this sample as well. The chain links TRBV2 to TRBJ2-7; 12 nucleotides line up with TRBD2. J lost 4 bases, V lost 5 bases, and 3 bases had no gene match. CDR1 and CDR2 from the germline V gene are SNHLY and FYNNEI. The CDR3 runs 14 residues. The CDR3 nucleotides read TGTGCCAGCAGTCTAGCGGGAGGGCCGTACGAGCAGTACTTC. This translates into CASSLAGGPYEQYF.

This sequence joins TRBV19 and TRBJ2-3; D call uncertain. V was clipped by 5 bases and J by 6 bases, with 15 bases between them. From germline, CDR1 is LNHDA and CDR2 SQIVND (reference sequence). This CDR3 spans 14 amino acids. In nucleotides, the CDR3 is TGTGCCAGTAGTCTGGTGGGCCTCGTCGATACGCAGTATTTT. Amino acids: CASSLVGLVDTQYF.

The chain links TRBV5-1 to TRBJ2-5, with 7 bases aligning to TRBD2. Unmatched junction bases numbered 5, after V lost 5 bases and J lost 4 bases. Germline CDR1 is SGHRS and CDR2 is YFSETQ. The CDR3 totals 13 residues. The CDR3 nucleotides read TGCGCCAGCAGGACTAGCCCACTAGAGACCCAGTACTTC. Protein sequence: CASRTSPLETQYF.

The V call is TRBV18, the J call TRBJ1-3; D is ambiguous. V shed 6 bases and J shed 1 base, with 7 bases lying between them. Per the germline V gene, CDR1 is KGHSH and CDR2 is LQKENI. The CDR3 runs to 13 residues. CDR3 in DNA: TGTGCCAGCTCCGCAGAGTCTGGAAACACCATATATTTT. Translation: CASSAESGNTIYF.

This rearrangement joins TRBV6-5 to TRBJ2-2, with D hard to call. Trimming removed 5 bases from V and 6 bases from J, with 13 bases in between. The CDR3 totals 14 residues. Germline-derived CDR1 and CDR2 are MNHEY and SVGAGI. The CDR3 DNA reads as TGTGCCAGCAGTCGTTGGACGTCTCCCGGGGAGCTGTTTTTT. This encodes CASSRWTSPGELFF.

About this clone: The same CDR3 also results from other DNA sequences found in this sample. This rearrangement joins TRBV5-1 to TRBJ1-3; 9 nucleotides match TRBD1. Unmatched junction bases numbered 6, after V lost 4 bases and J lost 4 bases. CDR1 and CDR2 from the germline V gene are SGHRS and YFSETQ. The length of the CDR3 is 15 residues. CDR3 sequence (DNA): TGCGCCAGCAGCAGAGACAGGGGGGGCGGAAACACCATATATTTT. Its translation is CASSRDRGGGNTIYF.

The chain recombines TRBV5-5 with TRBJ1-2; D is possibly TRBD1 (5 bases). Germline V gives CDR1 SGHKS, CDR2 YYEKEE (reference sequence). The CDR3 is 13 residues long. V dropped 4 bases and J dropped 5 bases, with 12 bases sitting between them. CDR3 in amino acids: CASSPRGVYGYTF. CDR3 nucleotides: TGTGCCAGCAGCCCGAGAGGGGTTTATGGCTACACCTTC.

For this clone: The same CDR3 arises from other DNA sequences in this sample as well. J is TRBJ2-7 and V is TRBV6-1; 7 bases match TRBD2. V shed 2 bases, J shed 1 base, and the junction held 2 bases outside the gene matches. Germline lookup yields CDR1 MNHNS and CDR2 SASEGT. This CDR3 has 14 residues. Written as DNA, the CDR3 is TGTGCCAGCAGTGAACCTAGCGGTTCCTACGAGCAGTACTTC. Translated: CASSEPSGSYEQYF.

This clone was seen a handful of times. The junction departs from the called germline gene at one end, perhaps through a read error. This chain uses TRBV2 with TRBJ2-7; D ambiguous. The germline gives CDR1 SNHLY, CDR2 FYNNEI. The CDR3 covers 11 residues. CDR3 in amino acids: CASSEDYEQYF. The DNA for the CDR3 is TGTGCCAGCAGCGAAGACTACGAGCAGTACTTC.

This chain links TRBV7-2 with TRBJ1-1, with D uncertain. The germline gives CDR1 SGHTA, CDR2 FQGNSA. This CDR3 contains 14 residues. V shed 1 base and J shed 4 bases, with 10 bases lying between them. The CDR3 is CASSLVWVGTEAFF. The CDR3, as DNA: TGTGCCAGCAGCTTAGTTTGGGTGGGCACTGAAGCTTTCTTT.

A remark on this clone: The junction and the germline gene differ at one end; a read error may be behind it. The V gene is TRBV6-1, the J gene TRBJ1-6; the match to TRBD1 covers 10 bases. Germline assignment: CDR1 MNHNS and CDR2 SASEGT. This CDR3 region has 18 residues. The CDR3 loop is CASCDRDRGQSYNSPLHF. As DNA, the CDR3 is TGTGCCAGCTGTGACCGGGACAGGGGTCAGTCCTATAATTCACCCCTCCACTTT.

V and J are TRBV28 and TRBJ1-2; the D is unclear. Trimming removed 2 bases at V and 4 bases at J, with 11 bases between. CDR3 size: 14 residues. Germline V lookup: CDR1 MDHEN, CDR2 SYDVKM. The CDR3, as DNA: TGTGCCAGCAGTTTACCGGGGTTCGCCTATGGCTACACCTTC. As protein: CASSLPGFAYGYTF.

V usage is TRBV5-5 and J usage is TRBJ1-5; 10 bases are a match to TRBD1. Trimming took 4 bases from V and 3 from J; bases not matched to a gene: 4. The CDR3 has 15 amino acids. The germline CDR1 and CDR2 sequences are SGHKS and YYEKEE (reference sequence). The CDR3 protein is CASSRGQGTNQPQHF. Here the CDR3 DNA reads TGTGCCAGCAGCCGGGGACAGGGGACCAATCAGCCCCAGCATTTT.

The V call is TRBV6-5, the J call TRBJ2-3; tentative D call: TRBD2 (6 bases). From germline, CDR1 is MNHEY and CDR2 SVGAGI. There are 13 residues in the CDR3. The V and J ends lost 6 bases and 6 bases respectively, with 13 bases between them. The CDR3: CASREGAGDTQYF. The CDR3, as DNA: TGTGCCAGCAGGGAAGGGGCGGGGGATACGCAGTATTTT.

The rearrangement uses TRBV4-1 and TRBJ2-3; D perhaps matches TRBD2 (7 bases). Trimming left V 1 base short and J 2 bases short, with 13 bases between. The germline gives CDR1 MGHRA, CDR2 YSYEKL. The CDR3 extends over 16 amino acids. The CDR3 region has the DNA TGCGCCAGCAGCCAAGCGCGGCGGGGGCTCACAGATACGCAGTATTTT. Its translation is CASSQARRGLTDTQYF.

The gene calls are TRBV30 and TRBJ1-5; tentative D call: TRBD1 (5 bases). V lost 2 bases to trimming and J lost 6 bases, with 11 bases between them. Germline V lookup: CDR1 GTSNPN, CDR2 SVGIG (reference sequence). The CDR3 is made up of 13 amino acids. CDR3: CAWSLRGIQPQHF. The CDR3 DNA is TGTGCCTGGAGTCTTAGGGGAATTCAGCCCCAGCATTTT.

The gene calls are TRBV15 and TRBJ2-3, with 15 bases identical to TRBD2. Germline assignment: CDR1 LNHNV and CDR2 YYDKDF (reference sequence). The CDR3 is made up of 20 amino acids. The ends lost 2 bases at V and 2 bases at J; junction bases unmatched: 11. The CDR3 DNA sequence: TGTGCCACCAGCAGACGAAATTCCGGGACTAGCGGGGGGATCACAGATACGCAGTATTTT. Its translation: CATSRRNSGTSGGITDTQYF.

The V and J genes are TRBV20-1 and TRBJ2-1; no clear D gene. Trimming pared 4 bases from V and 9 bases from J, leaving 10 bases between. The CDR3 has 11 residues. Looked up from germline, CDR1 is DFQATT and CDR2 is SNEGSKA (reference sequence). In DNA form, the CDR3 reads TGCAGTGCTAACCCTAGAGGTGAGCAGTTCTTC. Translated, it gives CSANPRGEQFF.

This clone was recorded a few times. V usage is TRBV19 and J usage is TRBJ1-5; D call uncertain. The CDR3 is made up of 17 amino acids. Trimming removed 7 bases at V and 5 bases at J, with 24 bases between. CDR1 LNHDA and CDR2 SQIVND come from the germline V gene (reference sequence). The CDR3 reads CASTLQGSIWRDQPQHF. CDR3 coding DNA: TGTGCCAGTACCCTGCAAGGGTCAATATGGCGCGATCAGCCCCAGCATTTT.

This chain's CDR3 is CASRNRGETYEQYF. The CDR3 DNA follows: TGCGCCAGCAGAAACAGGGGAGAGACCTACGAGCAGTACTTC. The V gene is TRBV10-2, the J gene TRBJ2-7; 7 nucleotides match TRBD1. CDR1 WSHSY and CDR2 SAAADI come from the germline V gene. The CDR3 is 14 amino acids. Losses at the gene ends were 6 bases for V and 2 bases for J; bases not matched to a gene: 7.

V is TRBV5-1 and J is TRBJ2-7, with D possibly matching TRBD1 (5 bases). V was shortened by 0 bases and J by 2 bases, with 12 bases between the two germline ends. Germline values: CDR1 SGHRS, CDR2 YFSETQ. CDR3 length equals 15 residues. The CDR3, as DNA: TGCGCCAGCAGCTTGGGCCAGGGTGAGACCTACGAGCAGTACTTC. Protein product: CASSLGQGETYEQYF. The full variable domain, rest sourced from reference TRBV5-1 and TRBJ2-7, is KAGVTQTPRYLIKTRGQQVTLSCSPISGHRSVSWYQQTPGQGLQFLFEYFSETQRNKGNFPGRFSGRQFSNSRSEMNVSTLELGDSALYLCASSLGQGETYEQYFGPGTRLTVT.